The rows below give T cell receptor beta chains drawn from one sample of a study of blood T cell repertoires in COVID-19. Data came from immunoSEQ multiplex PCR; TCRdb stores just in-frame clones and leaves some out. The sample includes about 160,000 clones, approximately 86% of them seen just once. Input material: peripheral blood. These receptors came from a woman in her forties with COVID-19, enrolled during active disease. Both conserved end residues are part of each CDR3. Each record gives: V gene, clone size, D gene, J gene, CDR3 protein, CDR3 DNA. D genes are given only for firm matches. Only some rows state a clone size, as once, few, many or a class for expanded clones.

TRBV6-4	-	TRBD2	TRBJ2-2	CASSEVLSGGINTGELFF	TGTGCCAGCAGTGAAGTGCTTAGCGGGGGGATAAACACCGGGGAGCTGTTTTTT
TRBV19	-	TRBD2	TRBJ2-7	CASSSGTSNFEQYF	TGTGCCAGTAGTTCCGGGACTAGCAATTTCGAGCAGTACTTC
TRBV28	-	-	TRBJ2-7	CASSFRGARRYF	TGTGCCAGCAGTTTTCGGGGAGCAAGGAGGTACTTC
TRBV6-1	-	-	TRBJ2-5	CASSEEGETQYF	TGTGCCAGCAGTGAAGAGGGGGAGACCCAGTACTTC
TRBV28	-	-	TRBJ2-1	CASSQTSHEQFF	TGTGCCAGCAGTCAAACTAGTCATGAGCAGTTCTTC
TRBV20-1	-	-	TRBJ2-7	CSARTSGEQYF	TGCAGTGCACGTACTAGTGGCGAGCAGTACTTC
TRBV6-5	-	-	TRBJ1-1	CASSHLNTEAFF	TGTGCCAGCAGCCACCTAAACACTGAAGCTTTCTTT
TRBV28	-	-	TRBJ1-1	CASSLSGARNTEAFF	TGTGCCAGCAGTTTATCAGGGGCGAGGAACACTGAAGCTTTCTTT
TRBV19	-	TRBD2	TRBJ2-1	CASSRLAGGYNEQFF	TGTGCCAGTAGTAGGCTAGCGGGAGGCTACAATGAGCAGTTCTTC
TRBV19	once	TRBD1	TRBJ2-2	CASRLQGLDTGELFF	TGTGCCAGTAGATTACAGGGGTTGGACACCGGGGAGCTGTTTTTT
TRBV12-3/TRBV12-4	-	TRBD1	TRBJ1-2	CASTKSAGGGYTF	TGTGCCAGCACCAAAAGCGCAGGGGGCGGCTACACCTTC
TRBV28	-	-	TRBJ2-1	CASSTTRGGANYNEQFF	TGTGCCAGCAGCACAACCCGAGGAGGGGCGAATTACAATGAGCAGTTCTTC
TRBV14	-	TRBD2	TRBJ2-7	CASRSGTSSEQYF	TGTGCCAGCAGATCCGGGACTAGCAGCGAGCAGTACTTC
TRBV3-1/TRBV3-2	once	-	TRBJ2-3	CASSPTPTSTDTQYF	TGTGCCAGCAGCCCGACTCCGACTAGCACAGATACGCAGTATTTT
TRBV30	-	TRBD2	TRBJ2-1	CASSGAGGKNREYNEQFF	TGTGCCTCGTCTGGGGCGGGGGGGAAGAATAGAGAATACAATGAGCAGTTCTTC
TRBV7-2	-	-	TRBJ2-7	CASSLVGSSVGEQYF	TGTGCCAGCAGCTTAGTCGGGAGCTCGGTTGGAGAGCAGTACTTC
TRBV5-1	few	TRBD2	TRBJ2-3	CASSQGLAGGPGVTDTQYF	TGCGCCAGCAGCCAGGGACTAGCGGGAGGGCCTGGGGTCACAGATACGCAGTATTTT
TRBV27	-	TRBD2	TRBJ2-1	CASSFQIAGEQFF	TGTGCCAGCAGTTTCCAGATAGCGGGTGAGCAGTTCTTC
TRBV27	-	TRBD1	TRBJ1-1	CASRGTELTITEAFF	TGTGCCAGCAGGGGGACAGAACTTACGATCACTGAAGCTTTCTTT
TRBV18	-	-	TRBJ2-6	CASSPTVQSGANVLTF	TGTGCCAGCTCACCAACAGTACAGTCTGGGGCCAACGTCCTGACTTTC
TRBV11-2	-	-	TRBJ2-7	CASSLDPRFGEQYF	TGTGCCAGCAGCTTAGACCCCAGGTTCGGCGAGCAGTACTTC
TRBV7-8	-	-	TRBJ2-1	CASSRGRTNNEQFF	TGTGCCAGCAGCCGCGGTAGGACTAACAATGAGCAGTTCTTC
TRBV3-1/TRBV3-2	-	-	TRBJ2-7	CASSQYSHPNEQYF	TGTGCCAGCAGCCAATATAGTCATCCCAACGAGCAGTACTTC
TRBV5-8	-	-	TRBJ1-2	CASSLGGQYYGYTF	TGTGCCAGCAGCTTGGGCGGGCAATACTATGGCTACACCTTC